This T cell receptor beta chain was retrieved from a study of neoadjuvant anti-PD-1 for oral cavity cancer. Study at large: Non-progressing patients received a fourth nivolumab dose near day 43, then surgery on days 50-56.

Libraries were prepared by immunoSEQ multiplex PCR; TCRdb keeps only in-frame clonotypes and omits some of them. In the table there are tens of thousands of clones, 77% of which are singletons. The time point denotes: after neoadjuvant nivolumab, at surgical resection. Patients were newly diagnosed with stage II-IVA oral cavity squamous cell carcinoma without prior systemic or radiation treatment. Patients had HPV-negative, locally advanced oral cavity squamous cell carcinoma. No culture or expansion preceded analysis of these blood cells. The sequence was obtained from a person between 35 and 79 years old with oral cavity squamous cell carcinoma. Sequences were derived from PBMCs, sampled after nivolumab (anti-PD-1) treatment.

CDR3 loop: CASRRDRVSNTGELFF. The CDR3 DNA reads TGTGCCAGCAGAAGGGACAGGGTCTCGAACACCGGGGAGCTGTTTTTT. The chain combines TRBV27 with TRBJ2-2, with 9 bases matching TRBD1. CDR1 and CDR2 (germline): MNHEY, SMNVEV (reference sequence). The CDR3 consists of 16 residues. V dropped 6 bases and J dropped 0; count of bases not matched to a gene: 5.